Shown below are 32 T cell receptor beta chains from a single sample sequenced in a study of OX40 agonist ivuxolimab in advanced cancers. Some clones are missing from TCRdb's copy, which holds only in-frame ones; the method was immunoSEQ multiplex PCR. Among around 80,000 clones, nearly 95% were seen once, and the ten largest hold about a fifth. Sample: CD4+ or CD8+ T cells sorted from blood, taken in a trial of the OX40 agonist ivuxolimab. The receptors were sampled from an adult with an advanced solid tumor such as melanoma, head and neck, liver or kidney cancer.

This chain uses TRBV7-9 with TRBJ1-4; D perhaps matches TRBD1 (5 bases). The V end lost 5 bases, the J end lost 0 bases, and 7 bases lay between the germline ends. Germline CDR1 and CDR2: SEHNR and FQNEAQ (reference sequence). This CDR3 has 14 residues. CDR3 in amino acids: CASSQTATNEKLFF. The CDR3 nucleotides read TGTGCCAGCAGCCAGACAGCAACTAATGAAAAACTGTTTTTT.

The J gene is TRBJ1-1, the V gene TRBV28; unclear D gene. The CDR3 is 15 residues long. V lost 6 bases and J lost 0, with 14 bases in between. From germline, CDR1 is MDHEN and CDR2 SYDVKM. The CDR3 coding sequence is TGTGCCAGCAGGCTTAGCCCTTCCATGAACACTGAAGCTTTCTTT. It is translated as CASRLSPSMNTEAFF.

The chain carries TRBV19 and TRBJ2-2; D possibly corresponds to TRBD1 (6 bases). CDR3 length equals 19 residues. Germline CDR1 LNHDA, CDR2 SQIVND (reference sequence). V shed 4 bases and J shed 1 base, with 22 bases lying between them. The CDR3 loop reads CASSTLWKPQGRNTGELFF. CDR3 DNA sequence: TGTGCCAGTAGTACCTTATGGAAGCCGCAGGGGAGGAACACCGGGGAGCTGTTTTTT. The full variable domain, completed using reference TRBV19 and TRBJ2-2, is DGGITQSPKYLFRKEGQNVTLSCEQNLNHDAMYWYRQDPGQGLRLIYYSQIVNDFQKGDIAEGYSVSREKKESFPLTVTSAQKNPTAFYLCASSTLWKPQGRNTGELFFGEGSRLTVL.

The chain is built from TRBV10-3 and TRBJ2-7, with D unresolved. Germline values: CDR1 ENHRY, CDR2 SYGVKD. This CDR3 has 14 residues. Trimming left V 0 bases short and J 6 bases short, with 12 bases between. The CDR3 DNA follows: TGTGCCATCAGTGAGTCCGGCCAGGTAGGCGAGCAGTACTTC. It encodes CAISESGQVGEQYF.

The chain couples TRBV28 to TRBJ2-5; D perhaps matches TRBD2 (5 bases). V was shortened by 3 bases and J by 5 bases, with 10 bases between the two germline ends. The CDR3 consists of 13 residues. Germline V lookup: CDR1 MDHEN, CDR2 SYDVKM. The CDR3 region has the DNA TGTGCCAGCAGTTTTGAAGGGAGCGAGACCCAGTACTTC. It specifies CASSFEGSETQYF.

This clone occurred once. J is TRBJ2-3 and V is TRBV5-1; TRBD2 matches at 7 bases. After removal of 4 bases from V and 0 bases from J, the junction contained 14 bases not matched to a gene. CDR1 and CDR2 (germline): SGHRS, YFSETQ. The CDR3 spans 18 residues. The chain's CDR3 is CASSLQTRWGGSTDTQYF. The CDR3 DNA sequence: TGCGCCAGCAGCCTACAGACCCGCTGGGGGGGAAGCACAGATACGCAGTATTTT.

The chain carries TRBV5-1 and TRBJ2-7; 8 nucleotides align to TRBD2. The CDR3 has 15 residues. J was trimmed by 5 bases and V by 3 bases; bases with no gene match: 10. Germline V lookup: CDR1 SGHRS, CDR2 YFSETQ. The CDR3 bases are TGCGCCAGCAGCTATACTAGCGGTACGGCCAACGAGCAGTACTTC. It translates to CASSYTSGTANEQYF.

The DNA of the CDR3 is TGTGCCAGCAGAACCGGGGCTCCACCAGATCAGCCCCAGCATTTT. Its protein is CASRTGAPPDQPQHF. The chain recombines TRBV21-1 with TRBJ1-5. TRBV21-1 is a documented pseudogene. CDR3 length: 15 residues.

The V and J genes are TRBV4-3 and TRBJ2-7; D remains unclear. Trimming removed 0 bases at V and 2 bases at J, with 5 bases between. Germline values: CDR1 LGHNA, CDR2 YSLEER. There are 13 residues in the CDR3. The CDR3 reads CASSQDITYEQYF. In nucleotides, the CDR3 is TGCGCCAGCAGCCAAGACATCACCTACGAGCAGTACTTC.

The chain links TRBV6-5 to TRBJ2-3; 7 bases match TRBD2. This CDR3 is 14 amino acids long. Per germline, CDR1 MNHEY and CDR2 SVGAGI. V was clipped by 10 bases and J by 3 bases; unmatched bases: 10. The CDR3 reads CATLKEAGTDTQYF. DNA for the CDR3: TGTGCCACGCTAAAGGAAGCGGGGACAGATACGCAGTATTTT.

This clone was counted once. The chain carries TRBV27 and TRBJ2-7; 9 bases are shared with TRBD1. With V trimmed by 3 bases and J by 1 base, 10 bases remained unmatched. The CDR3 runs to 17 residues. Germline V gene sequence: CDR1 MNHEY, CDR2 SMNVEV (reference sequence). The CDR3 coding sequence is TGTGCCAGCAGTTTTTTCGTTTTCGGGACAGGGTCCTACGAGCAGTACTTC. Protein product: CASSFFVFGTGSYEQYF.

The rearrangement links TRBV9 to TRBJ1-5; a weak D match, TRBD1 (5 bases). This CDR3 has 15 amino acids. Germline values: CDR1 SGDLS, CDR2 YYNGEE. Trimming removed 0 bases from V and 7 bases from J, with 14 bases in between. CDR3 residues: CASSVDMGGGQPQHF. CDR3 nucleotide sequence: TGTGCCAGCAGCGTAGATATGGGGGGAGGCCAGCCCCAGCATTTT.

This chain links TRBV2 with TRBJ2-7; TRBD2 agrees at 16 bases. V shed 6 bases and J 1 base; nucleotides not matched to a gene: 9. Per germline, CDR1 SNHLY and CDR2 FYNNEI. The CDR3 spans 18 residues. Here the CDR3 reads CASRPGTSGRVGSYEQYF. The CDR3 coding sequence is TGTGCCAGCAGGCCCGGGACTAGCGGGAGGGTTGGTTCCTACGAGCAGTACTTC.

The rearrangement joins TRBV28 to TRBJ1-6, with 9 nucleotides matching TRBD1. The CDR3 has 15 amino acids. The V and J ends lost 5 bases and 8 bases, in that order; junction bases with no gene match: 7. The germline CDR1 and CDR2 sequences are MDHEN and SYDVKM. CDR3 region: CASSTRQGVYSPLHF. The CDR3 nucleotides are TGTGCCAGCAGTACTCGACAGGGGGTCTATTCACCCCTCCACTTT.

V and J are TRBV7-2 and TRBJ2-2; D is undetermined. Trimming cost V 5 bases and J 2 bases, with 9 bases left between them. Germline loops: CDR1 SGHTA, CDR2 FQGNSA. This CDR3 has 14 amino acids. CDR3 nucleotides: TGTGCCAGCAGCCATCTGAATAACACCGGGGAGCTGTTTTTT. Its protein is CASSHLNNTGELFF.

V usage is TRBV4-3 and J usage is TRBJ1-1; maybe TRBD1 (6 bases). From germline, CDR1 is LGHNA and CDR2 YSLEER. There are 15 residues in the CDR3. Between the trimmed V and J ends, which lost 1 base and 1 base, there was a span of 10 bases. DNA of the CDR3: TGCGCCAGCAGCCAAGCTAGGGGGGGGAACACTGAAGCTTTCTTT. Translation: CASSQARGGNTEAFF.

V usage is TRBV7-2 and J usage is TRBJ2-7; possibly TRBD1 for D (6 bases). Germline CDR1 is SGHTA and CDR2 is FQGNSA. Trimming left V 4 bases short and J 2 bases short, with 12 bases between. This CDR3 is built from 14 residues. The CDR3 DNA follows: TGTGCCAGCAGCTCGGTGGGGGCACCCTACGAGCAGTACTTC. Its translation is CASSSVGAPYEQYF.

The chain uses TRBV27 and TRBJ2-7; D is possibly TRBD2 (5 bases). V was clipped by 3 bases and J by 0 bases, with 12 bases between them. Germline V gene lookup returns CDR1 MNHEY and CDR2 SMNVEV (reference sequence). The CDR3 is 15 residues long. The CDR3: CASSFMWRSSYEQYF. CDR3 DNA: TGTGCCAGCAGTTTTATGTGGAGGAGCTCCTACGAGCAGTACTTC.

The chain employs TRBV7-9 and TRBJ1-1; D not resolved. The V end lost 5 bases, the J end lost 4 bases, and 8 bases lay between the germline ends. CDR3 length: 12 amino acids. From germline, CDR1 is SEHNR and CDR2 FQNEAQ (reference sequence). The CDR3 loop reads CASSPTPTEAFF. CDR3 in DNA: TGTGCCAGCAGCCCGACCCCCACTGAAGCTTTCTTT.

The genes are TRBV11-3 and TRBJ2-3; the D call may be TRBD1 or TRBD2 (5 bases each). Trimming cost V 5 bases and J 6 bases, with 9 bases left between them. CDR3 size: 12 residues. Germline CDR1 SGHNT, CDR2 YENEEA. CDR3 protein: CASSQWGDTQYF. The DNA for the CDR3 is TGTGCCAGCAGCCAGTGGGGGGATACGCAGTATTTT.

The genes are TRBV7-2 and TRBJ2-3, with 9 positions matching TRBD1. Losses at the gene ends were 4 bases for V and 0 bases for J; bases not matched to a gene: 5. This CDR3 has 16 amino acids. CDR1 is SGHTA and CDR2 is FQGNSA in the germline V gene. CDR3 sequence (DNA): TGTGCCAGCAGCTCCGGACAGGGGTGGAGCACAGATACGCAGTATTTT. It specifies CASSSGQGWSTDTQYF.

The chain recombines TRBV11-2 with TRBJ1-2, with D unclear. CDR1 SGHAT and CDR2 FQNNGV come from the germline V gene. This CDR3 contains 16 residues. V was shortened by 2 bases and J by 3 bases, with 16 bases between the two germline ends. CDR3 loop: CASSLLGQEVYYGYTF. For the CDR3, the DNA is TGTGCCAGCAGCTTACTCGGGCAGGAAGTATACTATGGCTACACCTTC. Variable domain in full (rest from reference TRBV11-2 and TRBJ1-2): EAGVAQSPRYKIIEKRQSVAFWCNPISGHATLYWYQQILGQGPKLLIQFQNNGVVDDSQLPKDRFSAERLKGVDSTLKIQPAKLEDSAVYLCASSLLGQEVYYGYTFGSGTRLTVV.

The J gene is TRBJ2-7, the V gene TRBV6-5, with D perhaps given as TRBD1 or TRBD2 (5 bases each). Germline V gene data show CDR1 as MNHEY and CDR2 as SVGAGI. The ends were cut back, 3 bases at V and 6 bases at J, with 15 bases in the middle. The CDR3 covers 14 residues. DNA for the CDR3: TGTGCCAGCAGTTATCTTTGGGGGTCTTTCGAGCAGTACTTC. This sequence encodes CASSYLWGSFEQYF.

The chain employs TRBV6-6 and TRBJ2-3; 9 bases match TRBD2. Trimming at V came to 2 bases and at J to 2 bases, leaving 5 bases not matched to a gene. Germline V gene lookup returns CDR1 MNHNY and CDR2 SVGAGI (reference sequence). This CDR3 spans 16 amino acids. The chain's CDR3 is CASSYPAGGPTDTQYF. The CDR3, as DNA: TGTGCCAGCAGTTACCCAGCGGGAGGACCCACAGATACGCAGTATTTT.

Written as DNA, the CDR3 is TGTGCCAGCAGTTGGGGGACTAGCGGGGGGGCCAATGAGCAGTTCTTC. It codes for CASSWGTSGGANEQFF. The gene calls are TRBV27 and TRBJ2-1; 16 bases are a match to TRBD2. The V gene end was trimmed by 4 bases and the J gene end by 6 bases; junction bases not matched to a gene: 3. This CDR3 is built from 16 residues. CDR1 and CDR2 (germline): MNHEY, SMNVEV (reference sequence).

The rearrangement links TRBV6-5 to TRBJ1-5; D is unresolved. V was clipped by 7 bases and J by 4 bases, with 14 bases between them. Germline V gene data show CDR1 as MNHEY and CDR2 as SVGAGI. The CDR3 covers 14 residues. CDR3 nucleotides: TGTGCCAGCACTCCCAATGGAGTAAATCAGCCCCAGCATTTT. Translation gives CASTPNGVNQPQHF.

V gene TRBV9 combines with J gene TRBJ2-3; D may be TRBD1 (6 bases). Trimming shortened V by 4 bases and J by 2 bases, and 17 bases separated the two germline ends. The CDR3 has 16 amino acids. The germline gives CDR1 SGDLS, CDR2 YYNGEE. The CDR3 DNA is TGTGCCAGCAGCCCGGAAAACGGACAGATCACAGATACGCAGTATTTT. This translates into CASSPENGQITDTQYF.

V usage is TRBV29-1 and J usage is TRBJ2-2, with D perhaps matching TRBD1 (6 bases). There are 17 residues in the CDR3. Trimming took off 4 bases at V and 1 base at J, with 19 bases between the two ends. Germline V gives CDR1 SQVTM, CDR2 ANQGSEA. The chain's CDR3 is CSVGGKQGRRNTGELFF. The CDR3 DNA is TGCAGCGTTGGGGGTAAACAGGGACGGAGGAACACCGGGGAGCTGTTTTTT.

This clone was counted once. V gene TRBV11-2 combines with J gene TRBJ2-2, with 13 bases matching TRBD2. Germline V gene lookup returns CDR1 SGHAT and CDR2 FQNNGV. CDR3 size: 17 residues. With V trimmed by 4 bases and J by 1 base, 3 bases remained unmatched. The CDR3 loop is CASSSRLAGGNTGELFF. Here the CDR3 DNA reads TGTGCCAGCAGCTCCCGACTAGCGGGAGGGAACACCGGGGAGCTGTTTTTT.

The chain employs TRBV6-5 and TRBJ2-7; D perhaps matches TRBD1 (5 bases). The CDR3 runs 15 residues. The ends were cut back, 0 bases at V and 3 bases at J, with 12 bases in the middle. Germline lookup yields CDR1 MNHEY and CDR2 SVGAGI. CDR3 bases: TGTGCCAGCAGTTACTCAGCCAGGGTGGTCTACGAGCAGTACTTC. Its translation is CASSYSARVVYEQYF.

This chain uses TRBV5-1 with TRBJ1-1; D may be TRBD1 (5 bases). Trimming removed 0 bases at V and 7 bases at J, with 19 bases between. This CDR3 contains 16 residues. Germline V CDR1 and CDR2: SGHRS, YFSETQ. CDR3 sequence reads: CASSLVFSGTADEAFF. CDR3 DNA: TGCGCCAGCAGCTTGGTGTTCTCCGGGACGGCAGATGAAGCTTTCTTT.

Here the CDR3 reads CASSLEAGGANYGYTF. CDR3 coding DNA: TGTGCCAGCAGCTTAGAGGCGGGGGGAGCTAACTATGGCTACACCTTC. The chain carries TRBV11-2 and TRBJ1-2; tentatively, D is TRBD1 (5 bases). Trimming removed 0 bases from V and 0 bases from J, with 11 bases in between. Germline values: CDR1 SGHAT, CDR2 FQNNGV. This CDR3 has 16 amino acids.